This T cell receptor beta chain is drawn from a study of Graves' ophthalmopathy and Graves' hyperthyroidism. Study results and caveats: In blood appeared most of the expanded thyroid clonotypes whose frequency exceeded 0.001.

This clonotype qualifies as medium-sized. The antigen is unknown. This CDR3 spans 15 amino acids. V was clipped by 3 bases and J by 3 bases, with 15 bases between them. In germline, CDR1 is SGHDN, CDR2 FVKESK. RNA transcripts were the source from which TCR beta CDR3 regions were amplified. Second-round multiplex PCR came after a first-round RT-PCR that employed HTBI primers. TCRdb itself ran the multiplex PCR reads through MiXCR, one entry per CDR3 protein. The table includes about 14,000 distinct CDR3 sequences, roughly 50% detected once. Material for sequencing was peripheral blood. The receptor was isolated from a woman aged 30 to 39 with Graves' ophthalmopathy. The genes are TRBV14 and TRBJ2-7; D tentatively fits TRBD1 or TRBD2 (5 bases each). Here the CDR3 reads CASSHPTGTFYEQYF. The CDR3 bases are TGTGCCAGCAGCCACCCCACCGGGACGTTCTACGAGCAGTACTTC.